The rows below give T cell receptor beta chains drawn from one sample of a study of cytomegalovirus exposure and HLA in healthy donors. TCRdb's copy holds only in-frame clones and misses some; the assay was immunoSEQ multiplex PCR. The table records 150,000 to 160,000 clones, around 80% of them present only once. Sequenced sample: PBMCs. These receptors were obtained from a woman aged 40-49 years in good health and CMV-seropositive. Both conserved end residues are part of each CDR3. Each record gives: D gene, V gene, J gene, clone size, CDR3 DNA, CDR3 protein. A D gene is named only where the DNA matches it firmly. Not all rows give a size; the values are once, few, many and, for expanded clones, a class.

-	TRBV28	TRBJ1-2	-	TGTGCCAGCAGTTTGGTACAGAACTATGGCTACACCTTC	CASSLVQNYGYTF
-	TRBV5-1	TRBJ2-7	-	TGCGCCAGCAGCTTCTCGGGGGACTACGAGCAGTACTTC	CASSFSGDYEQYF
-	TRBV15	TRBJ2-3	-	TGTGCCACCAGCAGAGATGGAGAGAGCACAGATACGCAGTATTTT	CATSRDGESTDTQYF
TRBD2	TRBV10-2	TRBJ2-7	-	TGCGCCAGCAGACTAGCGGGAGGTTTCGGCGAGCAGTACTTC	CASRLAGGFGEQYF
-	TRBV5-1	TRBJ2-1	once	TGCGCCAGCAGCTTGGGACAGGCCTACAATGAGCAGTTCTTC	CASSLGQAYNEQFF
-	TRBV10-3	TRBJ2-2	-	TGTGCCATCGCTTCTCTCCCGGACACCGGGGAGCTGTTTTTT	CAIASLPDTGELFF
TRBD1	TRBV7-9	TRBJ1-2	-	TGTGCCAGCAGCTTAGCGGGAGGGACAGGCTTTAACTATGGCTACACCTTC	CASSLAGGTGFNYGYTF
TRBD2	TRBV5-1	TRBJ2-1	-	TGCGCCAGCAGCACTAGCGGGGCAGGGGCCCCTTGGGATGAGCAGTTCTTC	CASSTSGAGAPWDEQFF
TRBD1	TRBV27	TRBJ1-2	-	TGTGCCAGCAGTTACGGACAGGGCGCGGGCTACACCTTC	CASSYGQGAGYTF
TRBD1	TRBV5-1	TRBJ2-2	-	TGCGCCAGCGGAGGACAGGGGGACACCGGGGAGCTGTTTTTT	CASGGQGDTGELFF